A single sample gave rise to the 4 T cell receptor beta chains below, sequenced in a study of blood T cells in healthy people across ages. It was with a sample-barcoded 5' primer and a J-beta primer mix that a second PCR of about 6 to 12 cycles was run. TCRdb reprocessed the 5' RACE reads with MiXCR, giving one entry per CDR3 protein. The sample yields hundreds of thousands of distinct CDR3 sequences, roughly 50% seen once. The sample comprised blood. These receptor sequences come from a man of 80 years or more in good health.

The chain uses TRBV28 and TRBJ2-4; 9 nucleotides align to TRBD1. J gave up 7 bases and V 7 bases, and 5 bases lay outside the gene matches. Germline CDR1 reads MDHEN; CDR2 reads SYDVKM. The CDR3 is 13 residues long. The CDR3 protein is CASTRDRENIQYF. In DNA, the CDR3 is TGTGCCAGCACCCGGGACAGGGAGAACATTCAGTACTTC.

Worth noting for this clonotype: With a much larger clone just one base away, this may be a read error. The rearrangement links TRBV7-2 to TRBJ2-7; 7 bases are shared with TRBD2. Germline values: CDR1 SGHTA, CDR2 FQGNSA. V dropped 4 bases and J dropped 6; count of bases not matched to a gene: 6. This CDR3 is built from 13 residues. The CDR3 nucleotides are TGTGCCAGCAGCTGGGCGGGGGAGGGCGAGCAGTACTTC. Translated, it gives CASSWAGEGEQYF. Complete variable domain (other parts from reference TRBV7-2 and TRBJ2-7): GAGVSQSPSNKVTEKGKDVELRCDPISGHTALYWYRQSLGQGLEFLIYFQGNSAPDKSGLPSDRFSAERTGGSVSTLTIQRTQQEDSAVYLCASSWAGEGEQYFGPGTRLTVT.

This clonotype was detected only once. The V and J genes are TRBV3-1 and TRBJ2-1; D may match TRBD1 or TRBD2 (5 bases each). Germline lookup yields CDR1 LGHDT and CDR2 YNNKEL (reference sequence). CDR3 length: 13 residues. Trimming cost V 6 bases and J 7 bases, with 13 bases left between them. The CDR3 spells CASSQKGPNEQFF. The CDR3 DNA reads TGTGCCAGCAGTCAAAAGGGACCGAATGAGCAGTTCTTC.

This chain links TRBV7-6 with TRBJ1-1, with D uncertain. V lost 3 bases, J lost 1 base, and 12 bases lay in between. CDR3 length: 15 residues. Germline CDR1 reads SGHVS; CDR2 reads FNYEAQ. The CDR3 sequence: CASSFTTDSNTEAFF. In DNA form, the CDR3 reads TGTGCCAGCAGCTTCACGACCGACTCGAACACTGAAGCTTTCTTT.